This entry concerns a single T cell receptor (beta chain). The entry originates in a study of shared clonotypes between healthy human individuals. About the research overall: The donors, a couple of women and three men, were aged 18 to 49.

Clones were sequenced by immunoSEQ multiplex PCR, and TCRdb holds only the in-frame ones, with some missing. This table has 950,000 to 1,100,000 clones, under 80% appearing once. Germline V gene lookup returns CDR1 MGHRA and CDR2 YSYEKL. The CDR3 totals 14 residues. V dropped 0 bases and J dropped 6 bases, with 8 bases sitting between them. The receptor was isolated from a man aged 18 to 30 in good health. Sequenced material: memory CD4+ T cells sorted from blood. Subset: CD45RA-negative fraction. The genes are TRBV4-1 and TRBJ1-4; D unresolved. The CDR3 nucleotides are TGCGCCAGCAGCCAAGATCAACTGGATGAAAAACTGTTTTTT. This translates into CASSQDQLDEKLFF.